This TCR beta chain was sequenced during a study of blood T cell repertoires in COVID-19. Across the whole study: Specimens from acute and convalescent COVID-19 originated in the United States, Italy and Spain. Sources were T cells, B-cell-depleted T cells, or PBMCs; the material itself was cDNA or gDNA.

Participants came from roughly 23 US areas, aged roughly 18 to 95 years. Repertoires were generated with immunoSEQ multiplex PCR, while TCRdb's copy carries only in-frame clones and drops some. The sample lists around 300,000 clones, around 90% occurring once. The origin of this receptor is a man aged 30 to 39 who had recovered from COVID-19. Material for sequencing was PBMCs or T cells enriched from blood (not recorded which).

CDR3 region: CASSIDRNSYNSPLHF. CDR3 bases: TGTGCCAGTAGTATCGACAGGAACTCCTATAATTCACCCCTCCACTTT. This chain connects TRBV19 to TRBJ1-6, with D possibly matching TRBD1 (6 bases). Looked up from germline, CDR1 is LNHDA and CDR2 is SQIVND (reference sequence). The CDR3 covers 16 residues. Trimming cost V 3 bases and J 0 bases, with 9 bases left between them.